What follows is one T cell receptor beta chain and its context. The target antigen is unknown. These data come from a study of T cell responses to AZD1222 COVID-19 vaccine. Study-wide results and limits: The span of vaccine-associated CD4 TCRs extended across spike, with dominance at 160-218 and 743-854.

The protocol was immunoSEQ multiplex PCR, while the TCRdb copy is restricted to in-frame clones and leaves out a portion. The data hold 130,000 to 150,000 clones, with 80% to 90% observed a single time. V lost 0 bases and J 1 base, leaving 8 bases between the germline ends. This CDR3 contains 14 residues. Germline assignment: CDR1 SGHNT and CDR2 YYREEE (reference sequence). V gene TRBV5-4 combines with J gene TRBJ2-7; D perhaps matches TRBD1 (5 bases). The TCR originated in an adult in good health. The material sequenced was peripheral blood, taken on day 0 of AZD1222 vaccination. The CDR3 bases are TGTGCCAGCAGCTTGGGACAGCCGTCCTACGAGCAGTACTTC. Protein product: CASSLGQPSYEQYF.